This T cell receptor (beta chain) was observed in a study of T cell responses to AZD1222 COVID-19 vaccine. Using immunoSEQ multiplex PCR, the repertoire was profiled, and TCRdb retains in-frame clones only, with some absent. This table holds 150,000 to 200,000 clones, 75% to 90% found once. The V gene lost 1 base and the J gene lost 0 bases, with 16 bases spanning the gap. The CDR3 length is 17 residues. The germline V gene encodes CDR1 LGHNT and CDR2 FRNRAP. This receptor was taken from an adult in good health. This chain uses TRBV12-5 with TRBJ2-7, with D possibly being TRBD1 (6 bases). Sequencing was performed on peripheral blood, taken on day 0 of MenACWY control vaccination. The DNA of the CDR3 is TGTGCTAGTGGTTTGGAAGAACCGGGACACCACTCCTACGAGCAGTACTTC. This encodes CASGLEEPGHHSYEQYF.